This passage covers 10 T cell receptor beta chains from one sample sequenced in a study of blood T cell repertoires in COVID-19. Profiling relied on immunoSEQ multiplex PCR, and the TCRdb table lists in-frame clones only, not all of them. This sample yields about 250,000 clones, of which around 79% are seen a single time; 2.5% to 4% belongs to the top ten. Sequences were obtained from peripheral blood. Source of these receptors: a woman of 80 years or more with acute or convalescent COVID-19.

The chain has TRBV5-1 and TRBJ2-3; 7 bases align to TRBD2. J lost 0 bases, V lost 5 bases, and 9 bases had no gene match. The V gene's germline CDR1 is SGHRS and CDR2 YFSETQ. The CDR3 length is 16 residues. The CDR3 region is CASSGGGTISTDTQYF. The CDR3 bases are TGCGCCAGCAGTGGCGGGGGTACCATTAGCACAGATACGCAGTATTTT.

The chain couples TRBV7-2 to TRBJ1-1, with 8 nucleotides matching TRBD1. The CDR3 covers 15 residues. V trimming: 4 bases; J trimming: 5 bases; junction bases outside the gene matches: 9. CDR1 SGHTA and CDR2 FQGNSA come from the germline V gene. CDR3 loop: CASSYLTGAYTEAFF. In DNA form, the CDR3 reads TGTGCCAGCAGCTACTTGACAGGGGCGTATACTGAAGCTTTCTTT.

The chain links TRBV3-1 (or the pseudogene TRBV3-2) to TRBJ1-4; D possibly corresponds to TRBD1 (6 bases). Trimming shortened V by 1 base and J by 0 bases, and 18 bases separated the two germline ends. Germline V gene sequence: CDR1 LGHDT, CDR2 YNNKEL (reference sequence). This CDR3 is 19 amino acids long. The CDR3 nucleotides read TGTGCCAGCAGCCAAGGACCTATGGGACACGGAGCAACTAATGAAAAACTGTTTTTT. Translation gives CASSQGPMGHGATNEKLFF.

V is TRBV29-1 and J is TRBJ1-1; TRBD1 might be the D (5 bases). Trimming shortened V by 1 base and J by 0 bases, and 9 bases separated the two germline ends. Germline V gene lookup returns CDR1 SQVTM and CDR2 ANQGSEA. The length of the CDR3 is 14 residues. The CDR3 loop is CSVEGRDLNTEAFF. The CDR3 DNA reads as TGCAGCGTTGAAGGGAGGGACCTGAACACTGAAGCTTTCTTT.

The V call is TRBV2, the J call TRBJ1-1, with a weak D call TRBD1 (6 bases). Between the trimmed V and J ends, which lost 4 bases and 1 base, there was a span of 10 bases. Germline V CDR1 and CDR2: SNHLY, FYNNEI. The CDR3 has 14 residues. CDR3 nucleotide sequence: TGTGCCAGCAGTGTTACAGGGCGGAACACTGAAGCTTTCTTT. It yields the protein CASSVTGRNTEAFF. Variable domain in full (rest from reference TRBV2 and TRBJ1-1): EPEVTQTPSHQVTQMGQEVILRCVPISNHLYFYWYRQILGQKVEFLVSFYNNEISEKSEIFDDQFSVERPDGSNFTLKIRSTKLEDSAMYFCASSVTGRNTEAFFGQGTRLTVV.

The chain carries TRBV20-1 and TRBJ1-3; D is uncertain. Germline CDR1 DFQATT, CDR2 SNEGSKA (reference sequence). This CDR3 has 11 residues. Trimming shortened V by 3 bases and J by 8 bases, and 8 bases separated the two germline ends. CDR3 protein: CSASLSYTIYF. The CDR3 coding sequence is TGCAGTGCTAGTCTCTCCTACACCATATATTTT.

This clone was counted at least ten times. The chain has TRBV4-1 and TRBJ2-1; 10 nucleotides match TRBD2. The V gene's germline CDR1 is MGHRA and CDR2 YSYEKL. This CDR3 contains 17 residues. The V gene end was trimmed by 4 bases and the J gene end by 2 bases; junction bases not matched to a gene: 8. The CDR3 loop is CASSRGPLAGAYNEQFF. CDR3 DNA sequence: TGCGCCAGCAGCCGTGGCCCGCTAGCGGGAGCCTACAATGAGCAGTTCTTC.

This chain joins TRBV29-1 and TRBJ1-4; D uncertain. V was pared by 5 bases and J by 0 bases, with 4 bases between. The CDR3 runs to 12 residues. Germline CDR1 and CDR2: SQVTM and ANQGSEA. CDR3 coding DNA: TGCAGCGTTCGCGCAACTAATGAAAAACTGTTTTTT. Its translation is CSVRATNEKLFF.

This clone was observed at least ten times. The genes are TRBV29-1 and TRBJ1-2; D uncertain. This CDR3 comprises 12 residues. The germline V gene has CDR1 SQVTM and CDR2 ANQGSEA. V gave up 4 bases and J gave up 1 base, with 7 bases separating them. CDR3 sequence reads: CSVGSGNYGYTF. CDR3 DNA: TGCAGCGTTGGATCCGGTAACTATGGCTACACCTTC. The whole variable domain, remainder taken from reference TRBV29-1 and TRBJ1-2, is SAVISQKPSRDICQRGTSLTIQCQVDSQVTMMFWYRQQPGQSLTLIATANQGSEATYESGFVIDKFPISRPNLTFSTLTVSNMSPEDSSIYLCSVGSGNYGYTFGSGTRLTVV.

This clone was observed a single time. CDR3 nucleotide sequence: TGTGCCAGCAGCCTCGACAGGGGGGCTGGAAACACCATATATTTT. The encoded protein is CASSLDRGAGNTIYF. The chain carries TRBV5-4 and TRBJ1-3, with 9 bases fitting TRBD1. The V gene's germline CDR1 is SGHNT and CDR2 YYREEE (reference sequence). This CDR3 has 15 residues. Trimming at V came to 4 bases and at J to 2 bases, leaving 4 bases not matched to a gene.